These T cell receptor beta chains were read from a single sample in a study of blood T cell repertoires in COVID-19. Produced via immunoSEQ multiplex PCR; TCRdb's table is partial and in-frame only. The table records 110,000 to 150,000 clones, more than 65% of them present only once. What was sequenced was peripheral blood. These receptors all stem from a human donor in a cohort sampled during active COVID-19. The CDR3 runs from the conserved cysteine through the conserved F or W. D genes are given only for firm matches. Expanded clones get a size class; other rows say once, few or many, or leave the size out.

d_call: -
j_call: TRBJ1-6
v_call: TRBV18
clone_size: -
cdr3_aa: CASSPGMDNSPLHF
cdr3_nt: TGTGCCAGCTCCCCGGGGATGGATAATTCACCCCTCCACTTT

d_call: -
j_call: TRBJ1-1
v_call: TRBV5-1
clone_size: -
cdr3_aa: CASSWAWTENTEAFF
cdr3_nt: TGCGCCAGCAGCTGGGCCTGGACAGAGAACACTGAAGCTTTCTTT

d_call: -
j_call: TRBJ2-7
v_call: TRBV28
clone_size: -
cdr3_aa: CASTLRVGTTSYEQYF
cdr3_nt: TGTGCCAGCACCCTCAGGGTAGGGACAACCTCCTACGAGCAGTACTTC

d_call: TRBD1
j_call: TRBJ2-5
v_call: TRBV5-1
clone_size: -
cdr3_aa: CASSSFTGGGLETQYF
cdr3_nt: TGCGCCAGCAGCTCATTTACAGGGGGCGGTTTGGAGACCCAGTACTTC

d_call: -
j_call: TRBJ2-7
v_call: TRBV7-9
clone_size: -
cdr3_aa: CASSLGSEEQYF
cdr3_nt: TGTGCCAGCAGCTTGGGTTCGGAGGAGCAGTACTTC

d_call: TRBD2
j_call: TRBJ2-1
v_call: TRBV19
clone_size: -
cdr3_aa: CASSIRGGLYNEQFF
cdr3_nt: TGTGCCAGTAGTATTCGGGGGGGACTTTACAATGAGCAGTTCTTC

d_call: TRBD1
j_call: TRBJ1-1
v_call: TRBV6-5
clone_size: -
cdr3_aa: CASHLGQQNTEAFF
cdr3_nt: TGTGCCAGCCACTTGGGACAGCAGAACACTGAAGCTTTCTTT

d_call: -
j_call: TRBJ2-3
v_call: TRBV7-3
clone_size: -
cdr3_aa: CASTGSGIPTDTQYF
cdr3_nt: TGTGCGAGCACGGGCTCCGGGATACCCACAGATACGCAGTATTTT

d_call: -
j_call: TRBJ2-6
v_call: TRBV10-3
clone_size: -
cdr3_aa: CAVSQHMTGANVLTF
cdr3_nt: TGTGCCGTCTCACAACATATGACTGGGGCCAACGTCCTGACTTTC

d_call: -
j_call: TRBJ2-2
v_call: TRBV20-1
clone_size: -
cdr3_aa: CSASPQGTGELFF
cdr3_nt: TGCAGTGCTAGTCCTCAGGGGACCGGGGAGCTGTTTTTT

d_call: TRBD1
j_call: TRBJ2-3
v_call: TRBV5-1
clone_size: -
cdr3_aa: CASRKTGGGTDTQYF
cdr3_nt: TGCGCCAGCCGTAAGACAGGGGGAGGCACAGATACGCAGTATTTT

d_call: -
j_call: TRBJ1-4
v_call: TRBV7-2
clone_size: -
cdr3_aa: CASSLGRIEKLFF
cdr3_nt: TGTGCCAGCAGCTTGGGCCGCATAGAAAAACTGTTTTTT

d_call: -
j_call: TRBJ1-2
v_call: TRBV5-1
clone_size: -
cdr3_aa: CASSLAGEGVYGYTF
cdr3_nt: TGCGCCAGCAGCTTGGCCGGGGAGGGAGTCTATGGCTACACCTTC

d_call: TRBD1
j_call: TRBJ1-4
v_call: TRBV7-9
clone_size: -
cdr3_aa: CASSSLDRGGKLFF
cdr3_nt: TGTGCCAGCAGCTCTTTGGACAGGGGAGGAAAACTGTTTTTT

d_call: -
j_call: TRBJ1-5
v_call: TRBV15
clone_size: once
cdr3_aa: CATSRVVGSNQPQHF
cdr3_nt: TGTGCCACCAGCAGAGTCGTCGGTAGCAATCAGCCCCAGCATTTT

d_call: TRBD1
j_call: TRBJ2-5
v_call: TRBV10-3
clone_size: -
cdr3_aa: CAISHGQAMEETQYF
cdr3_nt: TGTGCCATCAGTCATGGACAGGCGATGGAAGAGACCCAGTACTTC

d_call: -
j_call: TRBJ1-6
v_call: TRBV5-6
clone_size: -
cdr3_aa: CASAGSFKRNSPLHF
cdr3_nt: TGTGCCAGCGCGGGCTCCTTCAAGCGGAATTCACCCCTCCACTTT

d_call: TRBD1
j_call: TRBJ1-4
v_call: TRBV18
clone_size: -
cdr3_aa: CASSELTGQNEKLFF
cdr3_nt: TGTGCCAGCTCTGAATTAACGGGACAGAATGAAAAACTGTTTTTT

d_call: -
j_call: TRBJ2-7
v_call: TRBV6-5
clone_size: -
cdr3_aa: CASSRAAQDSYEQYF
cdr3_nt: TGTGCCAGCAGCCGCGCCGCGCAGGACTCCTACGAGCAGTACTTC

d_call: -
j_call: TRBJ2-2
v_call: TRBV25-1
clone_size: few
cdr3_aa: CASSRAGTGELFF
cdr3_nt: TGTGCCAGCAGCAGAGCGGGTACCGGGGAGCTGTTTTTT

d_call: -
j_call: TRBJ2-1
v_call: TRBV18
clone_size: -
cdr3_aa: CASTRTQDNEQFF
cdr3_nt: TGTGCCAGCACCCGGACTCAGGACAATGAGCAGTTCTTC

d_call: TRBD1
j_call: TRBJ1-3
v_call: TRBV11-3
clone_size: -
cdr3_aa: CASSQGGSSGNTIYF
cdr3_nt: TGTGCCAGCAGCCAGGGGGGCAGCTCTGGAAACACCATATATTTT

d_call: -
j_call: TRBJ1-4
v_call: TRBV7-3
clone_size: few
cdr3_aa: CASTLWTPQAKLFF
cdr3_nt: TGTGCCAGCACCCTATGGACACCCCAAGCGAAGCTGTTTTTT

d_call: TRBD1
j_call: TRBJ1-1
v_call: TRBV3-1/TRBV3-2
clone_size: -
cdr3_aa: CASSRGTGEAFF
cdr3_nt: TGTGCCAGCAGCCGAGGGACAGGGGAGGCTTTCTTT